Following are 32 T cell receptor beta chains from one sample sequenced in a study of glioma-infiltrating T cells after dendritic cell vaccination. Some clones are missing from TCRdb's copy, which holds only in-frame ones; the method was immunoSEQ multiplex PCR. The sample records fewer than 75,000 clones, 81% being singletons. This sample comprised blood, obtained before dendritic cell vaccination. These receptor sequences come from a human donor with glioblastoma.

The chain combines TRBV29-1 with TRBJ1-2; D is undetermined. The CDR3 has 12 amino acids. CDR1 is SQVTM and CDR2 is ANQGSEA in the germline V gene. V lost 5 bases to trimming and J lost 7 bases, with 14 bases between them. CDR3 DNA: TGCAGCGTTACCGAGCGCAGAGTTGGCTACACCTTC. Translation: CSVTERRVGYTF. The entire variable domain, with the rest obtained from reference TRBV29-1 and TRBJ1-2, is as follows: SAVISQKPSRDICQRGTSLTIQCQVDSQVTMMFWYRQQPGQSLTLIATANQGSEATYESGFVIDKFPISRPNLTFSTLTVSNMSPEDSSIYLCSVTERRVGYTFGSGTRLTVV.

V usage is TRBV2 and J usage is TRBJ1-2, with D possibly being TRBD1 (6 bases). CDR1 and CDR2 from the germline V gene are SNHLY and FYNNEI. Deletions cut 2 bases from V and 6 bases from J, with 13 bases between. The CDR3 sequence is 14 residues long. The CDR3 sequence is CASSERSYRDGYTF. The DNA for the CDR3 is TGTGCCAGCAGTGAACGATCTTACAGGGATGGCTACACCTTC.

The V gene is TRBV5-6, the J gene TRBJ1-2, with 7 bases that match TRBD1. J gave up 1 base and V 2 bases, and 5 bases lay outside the gene matches. The CDR3 spans 15 residues. Germline CDR1 is SGHDT and CDR2 is YYEEEE. CDR3 region: CASSFKGAVNYGYTF. The CDR3 DNA reads as TGTGCCAGCAGCTTTAAGGGGGCCGTTAACTATGGCTACACCTTC.

Regarding this clone: This CDR3 is also generated by other DNA sequences in the sample. V and J are TRBV7-3 and TRBJ1-1; perhaps TRBD1 as D (6 bases). Trimming cost V 4 bases and J 5 bases, with 14 bases left between them. The germline CDR1 and CDR2 sequences are SGHTA and FQGTGA. The CDR3 totals 14 residues. CDR3 region: CASSSGHPRTEAFF. DNA of the CDR3: TGTGCCAGCAGCTCGGGACACCCGAGAACTGAAGCTTTCTTT.

The J gene is TRBJ2-6, the V gene TRBV7-7, with 7 bases fitting TRBD2. The CDR3 length is 19 residues. Germline lookup yields CDR1 SSHAT and CDR2 FNYEAQ (reference sequence). J gave up 0 bases and V 5 bases, and 13 bases lay outside the gene matches. The CDR3 DNA is TGTGCCAGCAGCCAATTAGCGGGCGACCCACTCTCTGGGGCCAACGTCCTGACTTTC. It specifies CASSQLAGDPLSGANVLTF.

The chain couples TRBV6-1 to TRBJ2-7; 7 bases match TRBD1. V gave up 8 bases and J gave up 2 bases; unmatched junction bases: 6. The CDR3 loop spans 13 amino acids. Looked up from germline, CDR1 is MNHNS and CDR2 is SASEGT. CDR3: CASRTGQTYEQYF. CDR3 sequence (DNA): TGTGCCAGCCGGACAGGCCAAACCTACGAGCAGTACTTC.

The CDR3 bases are TGCGCCAGCAGCCAACAAAGCAGGGATAATTCACCCCTCCACTTT. It is translated as CASSQQSRDNSPLHF. The gene calls are TRBV4-3 and TRBJ1-6; maybe TRBD1 (5 bases). V was trimmed by 2 bases and J by 5 bases, leaving 10 bases between them. CDR1 is LGHNA, CDR2 YSLEER, per germline. The CDR3 is 15 amino acids.

This chain uses TRBV16 with TRBJ1-4; 10 nucleotides line up with TRBD1. CDR3 size: 14 residues. Germline CDR1 is KGHSY and CDR2 is FQNENV. V trimming: 6 bases; J trimming: 8 bases; junction bases outside the gene matches: 6. The chain's CDR3 is CASSSGTGDEKLFF. DNA for the CDR3: TGTGCCAGCAGTTCCGGGACAGGGGACGAAAAACTGTTTTTT.

The rearrangement uses TRBV2 and TRBJ1-1; a weak D match, TRBD1 (6 bases). The CDR3 sequence is 14 residues long. V was shortened by 6 bases and J by 5 bases, with 16 bases between the two germline ends. Looked up from germline, CDR1 is SNHLY and CDR2 is FYNNEI. CDR3 region: CASRGLKGGTEAFF. The CDR3 nucleotides read TGTGCCAGCAGGGGATTGAAAGGGGGAACTGAAGCTTTCTTT.

The chain employs TRBV19 and TRBJ2-2, with 13 bases aligning to TRBD2. The germline V gene encodes CDR1 LNHDA and CDR2 SQIVND (reference sequence). V was pared by 5 bases and J by 4 bases, with 7 bases of the junction left unmatched. The CDR3 contains 17 residues. This CDR3 reads CASSAGTSGEITGELFF. CDR3 DNA: TGTGCCAGTAGTGCCGGGACTAGCGGGGAGATCACCGGGGAGCTGTTTTTT.

Here the CDR3 reads CASSYLGTGLEKLFF. CDR3 sequence (DNA): TGTGCCAGCAGTTACTTAGGGACAGGGCTGGAAAAACTGTTTTTT. V is TRBV6-5 and J is TRBJ1-4; TRBD1 aligns across 9 bases. CDR1 and CDR2 from the germline V gene are MNHEY and SVGAGI. The CDR3 spans 15 residues. Germline trimming cut 1 base from V and 8 bases from J; bases unmatched to any gene: 5.

The rearrangement uses TRBV6-6 and TRBJ1-4; a possible D gene is TRBD1 (5 bases). V was cut by 6 bases and J by 4 bases, with 12 bases left in between. Germline V gene lookup returns CDR1 MNHNY and CDR2 SVGAGI (reference sequence). This CDR3 is 14 amino acids long. CDR3 sequence: CASSQDTGNEKLFF. CDR3 sequence (DNA): TGTGCCAGCAGCCAGGACACCGGTAATGAAAAACTGTTTTTT.

The V gene is TRBV19, the J gene TRBJ2-2; 7 bases fit TRBD2. The J segment lost 2 bases and the V segment lost 10 bases, leaving 10 bases of the junction unmatched. This CDR3 has 15 amino acids. Per germline, CDR1 LNHDA and CDR2 SQIVND (reference sequence). This CDR3 reads CATRAGSYNTGELFF. The CDR3 coding sequence is TGTGCCACCAGAGCGGGGTCCTACAACACCGGGGAGCTGTTTTTT.

The chain has TRBV27 and TRBJ1-4, with 9 nucleotides matching TRBD1. This CDR3 is 15 amino acids long. V lost 2 bases, J lost 5 bases, and 3 bases stayed unmatched. Germline V gives CDR1 MNHEY, CDR2 SMNVEV (reference sequence). The CDR3 region has the DNA TGTGCCAGCAGTTTAATTGGACAGGGGAATGAAAAACTGTTTTTT. It translates to CASSLIGQGNEKLFF. The whole variable domain, filled in from reference TRBV27 and TRBJ1-4, reads EAQVTQNPRYLITVTGKKLTVTCSQNMNHEYMSWYRQDPGLGLRQIYYSMNVEVTDKGDVPEGYKVSRKEKRNFPLILESPSPNQTSLYFCASSLIGQGNEKLFFGSGTQLSVL.

This clone was detected only a few times. The rearrangement uses TRBV5-4 and TRBJ2-3, with D perhaps matching TRBD1 (5 bases). Germline CDR1 reads SGHNT; CDR2 reads YYREEE (reference sequence). Deletions cut 3 bases from V and 1 base from J, with 12 bases between. The CDR3 totals 15 residues. In DNA, the CDR3 is TGTGCCAGCAGCTCCCCTGGCAGGGGCACAGATACGCAGTATTTT. It yields the protein CASSSPGRGTDTQYF.

The chain has TRBV6-1 and TRBJ1-1; 7 bases map to TRBD1. The CDR3 consists of 12 residues. The V gene's germline CDR1 is MNHNS and CDR2 SASEGT. V lost 4 bases to trimming and J lost 5 bases; unmatched junction nucleotides: 1. This CDR3 reads CASSATGTEAFF. As DNA, the CDR3 is TGTGCCAGCAGTGCGACAGGGACTGAAGCTTTCTTT.

J is TRBJ1-5 and V is TRBV19; D possibly corresponds to TRBD1 (5 bases). The V end was cut by 4 bases, the J end by 9 bases, with 25 bases between. CDR1 LNHDA and CDR2 SQIVND come from the germline V gene (reference sequence). This CDR3 comprises 17 residues. The CDR3 is CASSTPPTGFSWPPQHF. The CDR3 region has the DNA TGTGCCAGTAGTACTCCGCCCACAGGATTTTCATGGCCGCCCCAGCATTTT.

The chain is built from TRBV5-5 and TRBJ1-1; maybe TRBD1 (6 bases). The CDR3 is made up of 15 amino acids. Trimming pared 0 bases from V and 3 bases from J, leaving 12 bases between. The germline gives CDR1 SGHKS, CDR2 YYEKEE (reference sequence). Written as DNA, the CDR3 is TGTGCCAGCAGCTTGGGGGCGGCAGGGGACACTGAAGCTTTCTTT. Its translation: CASSLGAAGDTEAFF.

This clone has only a few counts. The chain links TRBV7-7 to TRBJ1-1, with D hard to call. Germline CDR1 and CDR2: SSHAT and FNYEAQ (reference sequence). This CDR3 contains 13 residues. Deletions cut 2 bases from V and 3 bases from J, with 7 bases between. The CDR3 here is CASSLSAYTEAFF. DNA of the CDR3: TGTGCCAGCAGCTTATCCGCGTACACTGAAGCTTTCTTT.

The V call is TRBV29-1, the J call TRBJ2-7; 7 bases map to TRBD1. The germline V gene has CDR1 SQVTM and CDR2 ANQGSEA. The CDR3 loop spans 13 amino acids. J gave up 3 bases and V 4 bases, and 6 bases lay outside the gene matches. The CDR3 DNA is TGCAGCGTTGTAAAGACAGGGAGCTACGAGCAGTACTTC. Translation: CSVVKTGSYEQYF.

J is TRBJ2-1 and V is TRBV14; TRBD2 matches 9 bases. With 1 base clipped from V and 4 bases from J, the junction kept 5 bases outside the gene matches. CDR1 is SGHDN and CDR2 is FVKESK in the germline V gene. The CDR3 sequence is 16 residues long. Here the CDR3 DNA reads TGTGCCAGCAGCCAAGCGGGACTAGCCTCTTACAATGAGCAGTTCTTC. This gives the protein CASSQAGLASYNEQFF.

The V gene is TRBV7-2, the J gene TRBJ1-2; TRBD1 agrees at 9 bases. Germline assignment: CDR1 SGHTA and CDR2 FQGNSA. CDR3 length: 16 residues. With V trimmed by 2 bases and J by 7 bases, 11 bases remained unmatched. The CDR3 sequence: CASSLSFAGQGSGYTF. The CDR3, as DNA: TGTGCCAGCAGCTTATCGTTTGCGGGACAGGGAAGTGGCTACACCTTC.

The chain employs TRBV19 and TRBJ1-4, with D unresolved. The germline V gene encodes CDR1 LNHDA and CDR2 SQIVND (reference sequence). V lost 7 bases, J lost 6 bases, and 6 bases lay in between. The length of the CDR3 is 11 residues. Here the CDR3 DNA reads TGTGCCAGTACGGGGTATGAAAAACTGTTTTTT. Translation: CASTGYEKLFF.

This clone showed up just a few times. This chain uses TRBV5-4 with TRBJ2-3, with 7 bases identical to TRBD2. Germline V gene sequence: CDR1 SGHNT, CDR2 YYREEE (reference sequence). V lost 7 bases to trimming and J lost 0 bases; unmatched junction nucleotides: 5. This CDR3 contains 14 residues. The CDR3 DNA reads as TGTGCCAGCGGCGGGGGTCCTAGCACAGATACGCAGTATTTT. Encoded protein: CASGGGPSTDTQYF.

The chain recombines TRBV4-1 with TRBJ1-2, with TRBD1 matching over 10 bases. CDR1 is MGHRA, CDR2 YSYEKL, per germline. The trim removed 4 bases at V and 1 base at J, leaving 3 bases unmatched. The CDR3 totals 15 residues. This CDR3 is CASSLDRGSNYGYTF. DNA of the CDR3: TGCGCCAGCAGCCTGGACAGGGGGAGTAACTATGGCTACACCTTC.

The genes are TRBV13 and TRBJ2-3, with TRBD2 matching over 15 bases. Germline V gives CDR1 PRHDT, CDR2 FYEKMQ (reference sequence). The CDR3 is made up of 17 amino acids. V shed 5 bases and J 1 base; nucleotides not matched to a gene: 4. CDR3 in amino acids: CASSHGLAGGRTDTQYF. CDR3 nucleotides: TGTGCCAGCAGCCACGGACTAGCGGGGGGGCGCACAGATACGCAGTATTTT.

The rearrangement links TRBV6-1 to TRBJ2-7; a weak D match, TRBD1 (6 bases). V was trimmed by 1 base and J by 6 bases, leaving 19 bases between them. The CDR3 is made up of 16 amino acids. Germline CDR1 reads MNHNS; CDR2 reads SASEGT. CDR3 amino acids: CASSEGVTGSWSEQYF. CDR3 nucleotide sequence: TGTGCCAGCAGTGAAGGAGTAACAGGGTCTTGGTCCGAGCAGTACTTC.

The CDR3 loop is CASSLQSGDYGYTF. The CDR3 DNA reads as TGTGCCAGCAGCTTGCAATCAGGGGACTATGGCTACACCTTC. The chain is built from TRBV5-4 and TRBJ1-2, with D possibly being TRBD1 (6 bases). The germline V gene has CDR1 SGHNT and CDR2 YYREEE (reference sequence). This CDR3 is 14 amino acids long. V lost 1 base to trimming and J lost 3 bases, with 10 bases between them.

The chain employs TRBV6-1 and TRBJ1-5; 10 bases fit TRBD1. Germline lookup yields CDR1 MNHNS and CDR2 SASEGT. The CDR3 extends over 16 amino acids. V lost 3 bases to trimming and J lost 7 bases; unmatched junction nucleotides: 9. In nucleotides, the CDR3 is TGTGCCAGCAGTGAGGGGACAGGGGAAAGCTCCCAGCCCCAGCATTTT. It is translated as CASSEGTGESSQPQHF.

The chain carries TRBV29-1 and TRBJ1-2; 7 bases line up with TRBD1. V shed 6 bases and J 8 bases; nucleotides not matched to a gene: 9. CDR1 and CDR2 (germline): SQVTM, ANQGSEA. The CDR3 covers 12 residues. CDR3 sequence reads: CSVRDSSVGYTF. The CDR3 DNA reads TGCAGCGTCCGGGACAGTTCTGTCGGCTACACCTTC. The whole variable domain, remainder taken from reference TRBV29-1 and TRBJ1-2, is SAVISQKPSRDICQRGTSLTIQCQVDSQVTMMFWYRQQPGQSLTLIATANQGSEATYESGFVIDKFPISRPNLTFSTLTVSNMSPEDSSIYLCSVRDSSVGYTFGSGTRLTVV.

The rearrangement uses TRBV7-3 and TRBJ2-7; D perhaps matches TRBD1 (6 bases). Germline-derived CDR1 and CDR2 are SGHTA and FQGTGA. Trimming removed 4 bases from V and 3 bases from J, with 10 bases in between. The length of the CDR3 is 13 residues. CDR3 amino acids: CASSYGQNYEQYF. The CDR3 bases are TGTGCCAGCAGCTACGGACAGAACTACGAGCAGTACTTC.

The rearrangement links TRBV5-4 to TRBJ1-6, with TRBD1 identical over 9 bases. The length of the CDR3 is 16 residues. The germline CDR1 and CDR2 sequences are SGHNT and YYREEE (reference sequence). J was trimmed by 0 bases and V by 4 bases; bases with no gene match: 2. CDR3 in amino acids: CASSGTGSSYNSPLHF. The CDR3 nucleotides are TGTGCCAGCAGCGGGACAGGGTCCTCCTATAATTCACCCCTCCACTTT.